This note documents a single T cell receptor (beta chain) sequence. The assay was immunoSEQ multiplex PCR, and TCRdb's table has in-frame clones only and misses some. Among 30,000 to 50,000 clones, 90% were seen once, and the ten largest hold over 0.45%. The length of the CDR3 is 17 residues. Germline loops: CDR1 LNHDA, CDR2 SQIVND (reference sequence). Trimming cost V 7 bases and J 0 bases; bases outside gene matches: 11. The data belong to a study of T cell changes during pregnancy in multiple sclerosis. This clonotype was obtained from a female donor in good health, enrolled as a control in a pregnancy study. The source was CD4+ T cells from peripheral blood mononuclear cells, collected in the first trimester of pregnancy. The chain carries TRBV19 and TRBJ1-5; 8 bases are shared with TRBD1. CDR3 loop: CASTMDRALYSNQPQHF. The CDR3, as DNA: TGTGCCAGTACTATGGACAGGGCCCTCTATAGCAATCAGCCCCAGCATTTT.